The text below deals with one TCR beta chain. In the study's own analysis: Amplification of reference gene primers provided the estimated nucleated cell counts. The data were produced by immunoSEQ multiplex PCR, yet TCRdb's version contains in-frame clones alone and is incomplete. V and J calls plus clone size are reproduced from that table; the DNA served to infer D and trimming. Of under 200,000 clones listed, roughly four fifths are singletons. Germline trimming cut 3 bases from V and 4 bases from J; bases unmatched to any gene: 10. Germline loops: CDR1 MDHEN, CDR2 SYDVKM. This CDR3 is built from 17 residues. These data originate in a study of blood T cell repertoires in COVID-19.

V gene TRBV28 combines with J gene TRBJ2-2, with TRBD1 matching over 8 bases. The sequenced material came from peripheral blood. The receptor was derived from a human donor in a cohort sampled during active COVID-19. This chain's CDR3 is CASSFSQGARGTGELFF. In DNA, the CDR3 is TGTGCCAGCAGTTTTTCGCAGGGGGCGCGTGGCACCGGGGAGCTGTTTTTT. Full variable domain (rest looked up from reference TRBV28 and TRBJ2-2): DVKVTQSSRYLVKRTGEKVFLECVQDMDHENMFWYRQDPGLGLRLIYFSYDVKMKEKGDIPEGYSVSREKKERFSLILESASTNQTSMYLCASSFSQGARGTGELFFGEGSRLTVL.